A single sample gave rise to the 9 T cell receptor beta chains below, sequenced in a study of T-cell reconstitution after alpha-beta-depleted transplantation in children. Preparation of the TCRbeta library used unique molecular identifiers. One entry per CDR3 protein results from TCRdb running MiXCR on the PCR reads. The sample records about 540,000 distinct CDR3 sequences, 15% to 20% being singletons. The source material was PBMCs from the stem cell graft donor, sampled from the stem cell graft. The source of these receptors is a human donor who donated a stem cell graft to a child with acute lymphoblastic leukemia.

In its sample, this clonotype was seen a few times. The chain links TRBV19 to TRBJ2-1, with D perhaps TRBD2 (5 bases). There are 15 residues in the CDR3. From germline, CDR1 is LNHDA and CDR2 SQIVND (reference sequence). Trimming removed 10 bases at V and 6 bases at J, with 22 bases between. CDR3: CATNPSSGYLNEQFF. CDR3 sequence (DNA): TGTGCCACCAACCCATCCAGCGGTTACCTCAATGAGCAGTTCTTC.

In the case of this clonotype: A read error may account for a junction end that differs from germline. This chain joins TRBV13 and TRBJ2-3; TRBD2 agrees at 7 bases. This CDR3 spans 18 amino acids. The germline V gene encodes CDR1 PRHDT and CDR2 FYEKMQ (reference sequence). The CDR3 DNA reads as TGTACCAGCAGCCCCCAGGTCCGGCGGGAGCTACTAGCAGATACGCAGTATTTT. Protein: CTSSPQVRRELLADTQYF.

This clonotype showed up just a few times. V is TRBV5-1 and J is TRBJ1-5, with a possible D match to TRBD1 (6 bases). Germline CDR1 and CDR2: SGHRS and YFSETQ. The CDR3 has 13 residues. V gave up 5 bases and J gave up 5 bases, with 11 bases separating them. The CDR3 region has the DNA TGCGCCAGCAGATTAGCAGGGGATCAGCCCCAGCATTTT. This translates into CASRLAGDQPQHF.

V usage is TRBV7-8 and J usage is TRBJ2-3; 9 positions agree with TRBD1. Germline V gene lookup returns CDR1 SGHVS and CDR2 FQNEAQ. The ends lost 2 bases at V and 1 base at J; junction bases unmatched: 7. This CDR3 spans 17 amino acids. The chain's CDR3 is CASSLYRRTGGTDTQYF. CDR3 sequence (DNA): TGTGCCAGCAGCTTATACCGGAGGACAGGGGGCACAGATACGCAGTATTTT. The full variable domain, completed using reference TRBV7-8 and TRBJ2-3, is GAGVSQSPRYKVAKRGQDVALRCDPISGHVSLFWYQQALGQGPEFLTYFQNEAQLDKSGLPSDRFFAERPEGSVSTLKIQRTQQEDSAVYLCASSLYRRTGGTDTQYFGPGTRLTVL.

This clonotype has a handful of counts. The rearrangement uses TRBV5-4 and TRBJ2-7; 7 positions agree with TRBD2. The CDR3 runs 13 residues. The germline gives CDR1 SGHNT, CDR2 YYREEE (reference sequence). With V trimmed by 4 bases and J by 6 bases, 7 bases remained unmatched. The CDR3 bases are TGTGCCAGCAGCCCGGGGGGATTCGGCGAGCAGTACTTC. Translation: CASSPGGFGEQYF.

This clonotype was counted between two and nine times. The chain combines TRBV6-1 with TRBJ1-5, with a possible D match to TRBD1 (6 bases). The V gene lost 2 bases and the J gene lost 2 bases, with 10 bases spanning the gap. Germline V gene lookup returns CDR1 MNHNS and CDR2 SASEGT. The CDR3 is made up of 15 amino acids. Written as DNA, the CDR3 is TGTGCCAGCAGTGAAATCAAGGGGGGCAATCAGCCCCAGCATTTT. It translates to CASSEIKGGNQPQHF.

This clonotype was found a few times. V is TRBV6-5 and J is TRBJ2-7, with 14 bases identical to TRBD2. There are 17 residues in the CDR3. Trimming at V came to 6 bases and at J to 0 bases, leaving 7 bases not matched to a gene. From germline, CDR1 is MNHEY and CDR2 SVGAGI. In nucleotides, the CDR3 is TGTGCCAGCAGGTACAGGGGACTAGCGGGGGCCTCCTACGAGCAGTACTTC. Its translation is CASRYRGLAGASYEQYF.

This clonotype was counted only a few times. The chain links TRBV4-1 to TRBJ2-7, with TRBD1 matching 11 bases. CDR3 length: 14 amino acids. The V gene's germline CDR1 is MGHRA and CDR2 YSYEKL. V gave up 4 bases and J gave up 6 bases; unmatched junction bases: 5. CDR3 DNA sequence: TGCGCCAGCAGCCCTCGGGACAGGGGGTTCGAGCAGTACTTC. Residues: CASSPRDRGFEQYF.

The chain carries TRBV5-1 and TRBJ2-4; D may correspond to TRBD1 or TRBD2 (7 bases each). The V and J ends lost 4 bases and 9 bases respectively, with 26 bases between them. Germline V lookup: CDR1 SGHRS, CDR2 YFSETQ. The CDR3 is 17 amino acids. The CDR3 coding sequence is TGCGCCAGCAGCCCCCCGGGACAGCCAAGCGGGATCGGCATTCAGTACTTC. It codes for CASSPPGQPSGIGIQYF.